Sequencing of this T cell receptor beta chain was carried out in a study of T cells in Graves' hyperthyroidism and ophthalmopathy. Authors of the study amplified TCR beta CDR3 regions from RNA transcripts. First-round RT-PCR with HTBI primers amplified the TCR CDR3 region. TCRdb re-called the multiplex PCR reads with MiXCR, one entry per CDR3 protein. The table includes 240,000 or so distinct CDR3 sequences, 16% detected once. Study outcomes and limitations: Most thyroid clonotypes that were expanded above 0.001 also turned up in blood. Ophthalmopathy got predicted by the model a median 6.5 months before its onset.

Germline values: CDR1 GTSNPN, CDR2 SVGIG (reference sequence). The V and J ends lost 3 bases and 7 bases respectively, with 10 bases between them. CDR3 size: 13 residues. This clonotype was counted ten times or more. The target antigen is unknown. The sample comprised blood. The gene calls are TRBV30 and TRBJ1-6; a possible D gene is TRBD1 (5 bases). This sequence was found in a young woman with Graves' ophthalmopathy. CDR3 sequence (DNA): TGTGCCTGGAGCACAGGTGGGAATTCACCCCTCCACTTT. It specifies CAWSTGGNSPLHF.